What follows are 14 T cell receptor beta chains derived from one specimen sequenced in a study of shared clonotypes between healthy human individuals. The protocol was immunoSEQ multiplex PCR, while the TCRdb copy is restricted to in-frame clones and leaves out a portion. The repertoire includes more than 2,000,000 clones, over 85% of them detected once, and 0.11% to 0.15% sits in the top ten. Sequenced input: naive CD4+ T cells sorted from blood. The subset was: CD45RA+ positively selected. The receptor set was obtained from a young man in good health.

This chain connects TRBV7-8 to TRBJ2-7, with 9 positions matching TRBD1. Looked up from germline, CDR1 is SGHVS and CDR2 is FQNEAQ. The CDR3 extends over 16 amino acids. The ends lost 0 bases at V and 2 bases at J; junction bases unmatched: 5. CDR3 DNA: TGTGCCAGCAGCTTAGCGGACAGGGGACAAACCTACGAGCAGTACTTC. Residues: CASSLADRGQTYEQYF.

This chain connects TRBV5-1 to TRBJ2-7; D not resolved. CDR1 SGHRS and CDR2 YFSETQ come from the germline V gene. This CDR3 spans 13 amino acids. Between the trimmed V and J ends, which lost 4 bases and 5 bases, there was a span of 13 bases. This chain's CDR3 is CASSPTNSHEQYF. CDR3 coding DNA: TGCGCCAGCAGCCCTACAAATTCCCACGAGCAGTACTTC.

This chain joins TRBV18 and TRBJ1-5; possibly TRBD1 for D (5 bases). This CDR3 is 15 amino acids long. Between the trimmed V and J ends, which lost 2 bases and 1 base, there was a span of 9 bases. CDR1 and CDR2 (germline): KGHSH, LQKENI. Written as DNA, the CDR3 is TGTGCCAGCTCACCAGAGGGGTTGAGCAATCAGCCCCAGCATTTT. This encodes CASSPEGLSNQPQHF.

V gene TRBV30 combines with J gene TRBJ2-5; no reliable D call. V dropped 0 bases and J dropped 7 bases, with 12 bases sitting between them. The CDR3 length is 13 residues. The V gene's germline CDR1 is GTSNPN and CDR2 SVGIG (reference sequence). The CDR3 region has the DNA TGTGCCTGGAGTGTACAACCGGGTGGGACCCAGTACTTC. Encoded protein: CAWSVQPGGTQYF.

The chain links TRBV28 to TRBJ1-2; 7 positions agree with TRBD1. The CDR3 consists of 14 residues. The ends lost 3 bases at V and 4 bases at J; junction bases unmatched: 5. CDR1 MDHEN and CDR2 SYDVKM come from the germline V gene. CDR3 sequence reads: CASSFPRGFYGYTF. The CDR3 nucleotides read TGTGCCAGCAGTTTTCCCAGGGGGTTCTATGGCTACACCTTC.

The rearrangement joins TRBV6-6 to TRBJ1-5; D unresolved. Germline V lookup: CDR1 MNHNY, CDR2 SVGAGI (reference sequence). The CDR3 is made up of 14 amino acids. The V end was cut by 3 bases, the J end by 1 base, with 7 bases between. CDR3 sequence reads: CASSYPDSNQPQHF. The CDR3 nucleotides read TGTGCCAGCAGTTATCCAGACAGCAATCAGCCCCAGCATTTT.

Turning to this clone: This sample also contains other DNA sequences that code for the same CDR3. The chain carries TRBV19 and TRBJ1-1, with 7 bases that match TRBD1. In germline, CDR1 is LNHDA, CDR2 SQIVND (reference sequence). The CDR3 sequence is 14 residues long. V lost 3 bases, J lost 2 bases, and 3 bases stayed unmatched. CDR3: CASSIGQANTEAFF. Written as DNA, the CDR3 is TGTGCCAGTAGTATCGGACAGGCTAACACTGAAGCTTTCTTT.

Comment on this clone: The same CDR3 also results from other DNA sequences found in this sample. The chain links TRBV5-1 to TRBJ1-2; TRBD1 agrees at 8 bases. Germline lookup yields CDR1 SGHRS and CDR2 YFSETQ. Trimming removed 3 bases from V and 2 bases from J; junction bases left unmatched: 3. CDR3 length: 14 amino acids. The CDR3 loop is CASSSTGANYGYTF. Written as DNA, the CDR3 is TGCGCCAGCAGCTCGACAGGGGCGAACTATGGCTACACCTTC. The variable domain in full, completed from reference TRBV5-1 and TRBJ1-2, reads KAGVTQTPRYLIKTRGQQVTLSCSPISGHRSVSWYQQTPGQGLQFLFEYFSETQRNKGNFPGRFSGRQFSNSRSEMNVSTLELGDSALYLCASSSTGANYGYTFGSGTRLTVV.

The CDR3 spells CASSETSLMYGYTF. DNA for the CDR3: TGTGCCAGCAGTGAAACAAGTTTAATGTATGGCTACACCTTC. This chain connects TRBV2 to TRBJ1-2; D is unresolved. The ends were cut back, 2 bases at V and 5 bases at J, with 12 bases in the middle. This CDR3 has 14 amino acids. CDR1 is SNHLY and CDR2 is FYNNEI in the germline V gene.

V gene TRBV7-2 combines with J gene TRBJ2-1; no clear D gene. CDR1 is SGHTA and CDR2 is FQGNSA in the germline V gene. The CDR3 has 16 amino acids. The V gene lost 7 bases and the J gene lost 6 bases, with 22 bases spanning the gap. This CDR3 reads CASIPHWAFFGNEQFF. CDR3 sequence (DNA): TGTGCCAGCATCCCCCACTGGGCCTTCTTCGGCAATGAGCAGTTCTTC.

Only one count was recorded for this clone. The chain carries TRBV11-2 and TRBJ2-3; 11 bases are a match to TRBD1. Losses at the gene ends were 1 base for V and 4 bases for J; bases not matched to a gene: 4. Germline-derived CDR1 and CDR2 are SGHAT and FQNNGV. This CDR3 is built from 16 residues. CDR3 in amino acids: CASSLGTGGGADTQYF. The CDR3 coding sequence is TGTGCCAGCAGCTTAGGGACAGGGGGCGGCGCAGATACGCAGTATTTT.

V usage is TRBV14 and J usage is TRBJ2-7, with D possibly matching TRBD2 (6 bases). There are 14 residues in the CDR3. V gave up 3 bases and J gave up 3 bases, with 12 bases separating them. Germline V CDR1 and CDR2: SGHDN, FVKESK. The CDR3, as DNA: TGTGCCAGCAGCCAGACCGGGAGTGTCTACGAGCAGTACTTC. Residues: CASSQTGSVYEQYF.

The sample holds one count of this clone. The chain employs TRBV7-2 and TRBJ2-5; possible D gene TRBD1, 6 bases. Germline lookup yields CDR1 SGHTA and CDR2 FQGNSA. V lost 1 base and J lost 5, with 17 bases in between. CDR3 length: 16 residues. The CDR3 region is CASSLGGRGTRETQYF. The CDR3 coding sequence is TGTGCCAGCAGCTTAGGTGGCAGGGGTACGCGGGAGACCCAGTACTTC.

The chain uses TRBV7-9 and TRBJ2-5; D is unresolved. The length of the CDR3 is 12 residues. Trimming removed 0 bases from V and 6 bases from J, with 5 bases in between. Germline V gives CDR1 SEHNR, CDR2 FQNEAQ (reference sequence). CDR3 bases: TGTGCCAGCAGCTTAGCCGTCCAGACCCAGTACTTC. Protein: CASSLAVQTQYF.